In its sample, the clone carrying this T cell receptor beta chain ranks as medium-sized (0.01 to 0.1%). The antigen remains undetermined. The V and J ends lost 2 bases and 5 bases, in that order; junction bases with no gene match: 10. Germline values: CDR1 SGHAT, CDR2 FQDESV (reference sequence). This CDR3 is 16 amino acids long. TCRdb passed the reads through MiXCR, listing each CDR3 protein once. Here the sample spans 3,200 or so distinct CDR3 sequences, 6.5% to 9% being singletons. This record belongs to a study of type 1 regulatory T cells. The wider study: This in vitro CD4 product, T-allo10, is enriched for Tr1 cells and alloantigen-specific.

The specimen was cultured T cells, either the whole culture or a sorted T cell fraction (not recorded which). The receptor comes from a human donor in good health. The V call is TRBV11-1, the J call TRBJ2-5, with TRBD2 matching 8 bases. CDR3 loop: CASSLSGLVSVETQYF. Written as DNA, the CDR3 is TGTGCCAGCAGCTTATCGGGACTAGTCTCTGTCGAGACCCAGTACTTC.